This T cell receptor (beta chain) was identified during a study of T cell responses to AZD1222 COVID-19 vaccine. Broader study findings: Repertoire sampling occurred only after the peak T cell response.

The CDR3 consists of 16 residues. Per the germline V gene, CDR1 is MNHEY and CDR2 is SVGEGT. V was cut by 5 bases and J by 4 bases, with 19 bases left in between. The method was immunoSEQ multiplex PCR; TCRdb's version includes in-frame clones alone and lacks a portion of them. Here the sample spans more than 100,000 clones, about nine tenths being singletons. Concerning this clone itself: Its antigen is not identified.

This TCR derives from an adult in good health. The material sequenced was peripheral blood, taken on day 0 of AZD1222 vaccination. The V gene is TRBV6-2 or TRBV6-3, the J gene TRBJ2-3; weak D call: TRBD2 (6 bases). CDR3 sequence: CASSTTPGVGADTQYF. DNA for the CDR3: TGTGCCAGCAGTACTACGCCGGGAGTCGGGGCAGATACGCAGTATTTT.